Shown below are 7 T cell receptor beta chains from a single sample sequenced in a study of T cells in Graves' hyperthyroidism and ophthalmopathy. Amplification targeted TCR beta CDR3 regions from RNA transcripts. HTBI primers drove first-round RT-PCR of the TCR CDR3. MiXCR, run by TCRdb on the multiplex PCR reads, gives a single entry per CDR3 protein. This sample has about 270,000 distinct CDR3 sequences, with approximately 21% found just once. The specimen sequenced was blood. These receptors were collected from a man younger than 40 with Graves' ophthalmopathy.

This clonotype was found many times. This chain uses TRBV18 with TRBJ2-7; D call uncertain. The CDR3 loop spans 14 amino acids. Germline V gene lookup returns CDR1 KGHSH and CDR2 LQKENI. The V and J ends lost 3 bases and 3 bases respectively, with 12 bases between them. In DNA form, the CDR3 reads TGTGCCAGCTCACCGTTCCAGAATCTCTACGAGCAGTACTTC. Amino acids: CASSPFQNLYEQYF.

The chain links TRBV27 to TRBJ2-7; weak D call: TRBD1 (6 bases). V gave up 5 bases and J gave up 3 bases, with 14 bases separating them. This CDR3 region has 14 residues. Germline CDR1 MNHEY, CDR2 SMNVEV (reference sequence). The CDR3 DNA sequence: TGTGCCAGCAGTAACCGGGACATCGGCTACGAGCAGTACTTC. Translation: CASSNRDIGYEQYF.

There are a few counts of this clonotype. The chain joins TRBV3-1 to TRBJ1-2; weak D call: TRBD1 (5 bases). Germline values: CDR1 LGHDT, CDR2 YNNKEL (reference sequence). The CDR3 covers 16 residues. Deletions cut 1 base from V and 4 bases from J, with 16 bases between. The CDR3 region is CASSQVGEGPPYGYTF. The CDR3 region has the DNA TGTGCCAGCAGCCAAGTAGGGGAGGGGCCCCCCTATGGCTACACCTTC.

The CDR3 DNA sequence: TGTGCCAGCAGCCCCGTTGGGCCAGCCTACGAGCAGTACTTC. It encodes CASSPVGPAYEQYF. V is TRBV6-2 or TRBV6-3 and J is TRBJ2-7; D not certain. V was pared by 6 bases and J by 2 bases, with 14 bases between. From germline, CDR1 is MNHEY and CDR2 SVGEGT. There are 14 residues in the CDR3.

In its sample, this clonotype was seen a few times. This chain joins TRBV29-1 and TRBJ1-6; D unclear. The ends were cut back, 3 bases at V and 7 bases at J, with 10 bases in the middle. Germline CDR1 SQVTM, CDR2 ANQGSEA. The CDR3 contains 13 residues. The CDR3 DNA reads TGCAGCGTTGAGGAATACCCAAATTCACCCCTCCACTTT. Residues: CSVEEYPNSPLHF.

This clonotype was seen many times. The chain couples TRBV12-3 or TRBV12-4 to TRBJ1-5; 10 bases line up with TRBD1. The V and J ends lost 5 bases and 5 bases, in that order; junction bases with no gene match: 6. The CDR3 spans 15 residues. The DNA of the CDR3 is TGTGCCAGCAGTCGGGACAGGGGTTTCCATCAGCCCCAGCATTTT. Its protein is CASSRDRGFHQPQHF.

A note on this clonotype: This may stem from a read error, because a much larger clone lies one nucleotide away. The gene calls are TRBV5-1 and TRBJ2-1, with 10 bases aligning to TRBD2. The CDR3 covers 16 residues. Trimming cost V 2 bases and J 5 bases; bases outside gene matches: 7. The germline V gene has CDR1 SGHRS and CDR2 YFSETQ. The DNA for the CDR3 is TGCGCCAGCAGCTTATGGACTAGCGGAGGTAACAATGAGCAGTTCTTC. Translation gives CASSLWTSGGNNEQFF.